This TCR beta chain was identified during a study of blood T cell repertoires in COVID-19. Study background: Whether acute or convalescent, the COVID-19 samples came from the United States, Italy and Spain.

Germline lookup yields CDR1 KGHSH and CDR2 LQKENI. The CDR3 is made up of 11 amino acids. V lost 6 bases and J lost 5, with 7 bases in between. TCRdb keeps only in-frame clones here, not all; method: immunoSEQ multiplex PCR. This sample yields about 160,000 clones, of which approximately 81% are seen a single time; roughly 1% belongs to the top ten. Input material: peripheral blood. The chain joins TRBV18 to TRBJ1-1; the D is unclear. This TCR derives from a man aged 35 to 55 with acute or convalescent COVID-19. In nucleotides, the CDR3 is TGTGCCAGCTCTTCGGGTACTGAAGCTTTCTTT. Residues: CASSSGTEAFF.